The TCR beta chain described here comes from a study of T cell repertoires in cytomegalovirus infection. Study-level background: Selection of CMV epitopes for the study included recently identified HLA-C-restricted and well-studied HLA-B-restricted ones. Public signatures in TCR beta pointed to CMV infection and matching HLA type. General observations from the study: Summed public TCR beta family frequency identified CMV carriers bearing the relevant HLA. HLA-C-restricted CMV-specific TCR beta clonotypes were dominant in the ex vivo response.

From the reads, TCRdb called clonotypes with MiXCR, one entry per CDR3 protein. The sample holds 250,000 to 300,000 distinct CDR3 sequences, about 20% seen once. Germline V lookup: CDR1 SQVTM, CDR2 ANQGSEA. J gave up 4 bases and V 6 bases, and 5 bases lay outside the gene matches. The CDR3 is 14 residues long. On this clonotype: As yet, its antigen is unknown.

The clonotype was recovered from a human donor in good health (CMV status not recorded). Some clones in this sample may be carry-over from other donors' samples. The V call is TRBV29-1, the J call TRBJ2-1; 11 bases line up with TRBD2. Here the sequenced sample was cultured PBMCs, taken from culture after CMV antigen stimulation. The CDR3 reads CSVVAGGPYNEQFF. The CDR3 DNA is TGCAGCGTAGTAGCGGGAGGGCCTTACAATGAGCAGTTCTTC.